This T cell receptor (beta chain) was retrieved from a study of CD8 T cells in Susac syndrome. The CDR3 is 14 residues long. V shed 6 bases and J shed 4 bases, with 15 bases lying between them. In germline, CDR1 is SGHTA, CDR2 FQGNSA. Reverse transcription of about 0.5 to 1 ug RNA was carried out with random hexamers. TCRdb recomputed calls from the immunoSEQ multiplex PCR reads with MiXCR, one row per CDR3 protein. The sample records some 120,000 distinct CDR3 sequences, less than 95% being singletons. The sequenced target, TCR beta, came from blood CD8+ and CD4+ T cells. Purification of the CD8+ and CD4+ T cells relied on negative isolation, and TEMRA cells underwent FACS enrichment.

The rearrangement joins TRBV7-2 to TRBJ2-5; tentative D call: TRBD2 (7 bases). Sequences were obtained from CD4+ T cells from PBMCs. The TCR was taken from a human donor with multiple sclerosis. The DNA of the CDR3 is TGTGCCAGCAGACTGACGGGGGGCACAGAGACCCAGTACTTC. It encodes CASRLTGGTETQYF.